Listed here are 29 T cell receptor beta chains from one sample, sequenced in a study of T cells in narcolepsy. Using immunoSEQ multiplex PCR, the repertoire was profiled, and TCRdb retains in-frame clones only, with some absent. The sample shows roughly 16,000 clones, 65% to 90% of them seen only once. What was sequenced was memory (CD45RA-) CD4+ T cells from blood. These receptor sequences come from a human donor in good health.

CDR3 in DNA: TGTGCCAGCAGTGCGTTGACTAGCGGGACCACTTACGAGCAGTACTTC. Translation: CASSALTSGTTYEQYF. The chain is built from TRBV6-1 and TRBJ2-7, with 11 bases aligning to TRBD2. The germline V gene encodes CDR1 MNHNS and CDR2 SASEGT. The V gene end was trimmed by 4 bases and the J gene end by 4 bases; junction bases not matched to a gene: 9. This CDR3 region has 16 residues.

CDR3 DNA sequence: TGTGCCAGCTCCCATCGGGCGGGACCGAGCGAGCAGTACTTC. Protein product: CASSHRAGPSEQYF. J is TRBJ2-7 and V is TRBV25-1; maybe TRBD2 (6 bases). From germline, CDR1 is MGHDK and CDR2 SYGVNS. Trimming removed 8 bases from V and 6 bases from J, with 20 bases in between. The CDR3 sequence is 14 residues long.

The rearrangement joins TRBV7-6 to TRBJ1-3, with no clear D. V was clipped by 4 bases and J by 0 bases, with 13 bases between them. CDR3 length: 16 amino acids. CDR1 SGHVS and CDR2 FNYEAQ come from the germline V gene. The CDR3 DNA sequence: TGTGCCAGCAGCTCCCGGCTGCACAGCTCTGGAAACACCATATATTTT. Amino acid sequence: CASSSRLHSSGNTIYF.

CDR3 residues: CASSSRDRGYTF. The DNA for the CDR3 is TGTGCCAGCAGCTCCCGGGACAGGGGCTACACCTTC. The gene calls are TRBV5-6 and TRBJ1-2; 8 nucleotides line up with TRBD1. The germline CDR1 and CDR2 sequences are SGHDT and YYEEEE. V shed 3 bases and J 8 bases; nucleotides not matched to a gene: 3. This CDR3 has 12 residues.

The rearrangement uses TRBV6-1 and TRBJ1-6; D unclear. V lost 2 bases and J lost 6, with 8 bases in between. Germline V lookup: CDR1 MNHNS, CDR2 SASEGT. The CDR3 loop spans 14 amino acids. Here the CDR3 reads CASSEIGSNSPLHF. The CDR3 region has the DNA TGTGCCAGCAGTGAAATAGGGAGTAATTCACCCCTCCACTTT.

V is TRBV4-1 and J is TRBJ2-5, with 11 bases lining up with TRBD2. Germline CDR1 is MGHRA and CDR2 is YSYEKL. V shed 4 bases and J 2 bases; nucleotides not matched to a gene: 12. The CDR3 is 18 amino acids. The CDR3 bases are TGCGCCAGCAGCCGGGAAAATTCACTAGCGGGGGTACAAGAGACCCAGTACTTC. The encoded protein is CASSRENSLAGVQETQYF.

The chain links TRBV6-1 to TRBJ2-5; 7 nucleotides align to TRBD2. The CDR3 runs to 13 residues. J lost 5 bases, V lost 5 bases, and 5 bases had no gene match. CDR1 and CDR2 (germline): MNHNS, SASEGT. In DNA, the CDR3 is TGTGCCAGCAGTCGCAGGGAGGGGGAGACCCAGTACTTC. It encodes CASSRREGETQYF.

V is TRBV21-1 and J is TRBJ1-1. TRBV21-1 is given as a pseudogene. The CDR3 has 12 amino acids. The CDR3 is CASSKRGSGAFF. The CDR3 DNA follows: TGTGCCAGCAGCAAACGAGGGAGTGGGGCTTTCTTT.

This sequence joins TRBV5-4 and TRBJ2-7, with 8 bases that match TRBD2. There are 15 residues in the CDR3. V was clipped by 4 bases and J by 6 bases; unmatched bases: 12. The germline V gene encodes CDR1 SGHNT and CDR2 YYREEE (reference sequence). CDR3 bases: TGTGCCAGCAGCCCTGGCGGGGGGCGCGTCGGCGAGCAGTACTTC. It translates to CASSPGGGRVGEQYF.

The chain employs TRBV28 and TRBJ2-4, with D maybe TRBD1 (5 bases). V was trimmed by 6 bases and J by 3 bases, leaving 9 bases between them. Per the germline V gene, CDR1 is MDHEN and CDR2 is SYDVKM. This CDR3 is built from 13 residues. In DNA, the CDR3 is TGTGCCAGCAGATCCCAGGGCAAAAACATTCAGTACTTC. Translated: CASRSQGKNIQYF.

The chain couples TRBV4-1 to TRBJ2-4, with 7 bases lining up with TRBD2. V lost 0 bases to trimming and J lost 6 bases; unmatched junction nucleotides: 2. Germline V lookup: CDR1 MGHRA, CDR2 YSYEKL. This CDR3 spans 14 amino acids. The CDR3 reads CASSQDSSGNIQYF. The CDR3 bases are TGCGCCAGCAGCCAAGATTCTAGCGGAAACATTCAGTACTTC.

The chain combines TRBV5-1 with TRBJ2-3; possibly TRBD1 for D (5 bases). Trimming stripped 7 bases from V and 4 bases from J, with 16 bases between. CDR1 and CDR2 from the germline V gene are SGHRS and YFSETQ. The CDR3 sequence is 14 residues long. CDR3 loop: CASSPRAVADTQYF. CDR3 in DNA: TGCGCCAGCTCCCCCAGGGCGGTGGCAGATACGCAGTATTTT.

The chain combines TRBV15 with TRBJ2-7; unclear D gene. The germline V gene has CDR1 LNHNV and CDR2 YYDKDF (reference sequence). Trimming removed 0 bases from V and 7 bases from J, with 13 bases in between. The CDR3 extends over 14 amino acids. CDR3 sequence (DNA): TGTGCCACCAGCAGAGATATTGGGTTCAATGAGCAGTACTTC. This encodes CATSRDIGFNEQYF.

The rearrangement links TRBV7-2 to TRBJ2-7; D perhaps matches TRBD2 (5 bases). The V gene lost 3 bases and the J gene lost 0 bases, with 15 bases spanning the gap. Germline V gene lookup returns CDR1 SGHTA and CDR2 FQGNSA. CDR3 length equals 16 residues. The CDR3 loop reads CASSLGGFRGSYEQYF. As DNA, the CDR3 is TGTGCCAGCAGCTTGGGCGGTTTCCGGGGCTCCTACGAGCAGTACTTC.

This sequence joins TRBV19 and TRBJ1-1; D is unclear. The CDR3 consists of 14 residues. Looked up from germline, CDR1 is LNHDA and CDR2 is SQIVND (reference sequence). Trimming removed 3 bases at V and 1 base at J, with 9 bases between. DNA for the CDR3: TGTGCCAGTAGTATCTCAGCGTCGAACACTGAAGCTTTCTTT. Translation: CASSISASNTEAFF. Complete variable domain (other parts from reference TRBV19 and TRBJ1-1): DGGITQSPKYLFRKEGQNVTLSCEQNLNHDAMYWYRQDPGQGLRLIYYSQIVNDFQKGDIAEGYSVSREKKESFPLTVTSAQKNPTAFYLCASSISASNTEAFFGQGTRLTVV.

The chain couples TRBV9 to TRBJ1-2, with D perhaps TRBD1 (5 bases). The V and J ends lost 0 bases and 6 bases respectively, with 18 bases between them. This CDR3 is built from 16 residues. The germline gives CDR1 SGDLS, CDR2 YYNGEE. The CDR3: CASSVAVFGGANGYTF. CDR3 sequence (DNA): TGTGCCAGCAGCGTAGCAGTCTTTGGAGGGGCGAATGGCTACACCTTC.

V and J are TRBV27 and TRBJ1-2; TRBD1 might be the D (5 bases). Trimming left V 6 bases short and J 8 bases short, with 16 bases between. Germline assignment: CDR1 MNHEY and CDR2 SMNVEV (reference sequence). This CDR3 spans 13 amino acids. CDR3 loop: CASSLGQGSGYTF. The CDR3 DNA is TGTGCCAGCAGCCTGGGGCAGGGTAGCGGCTACACCTTC.

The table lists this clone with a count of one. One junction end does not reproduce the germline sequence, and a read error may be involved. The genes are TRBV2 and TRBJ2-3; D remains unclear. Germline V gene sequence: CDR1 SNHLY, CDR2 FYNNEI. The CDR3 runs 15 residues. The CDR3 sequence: CASREDGRPTDTQYF. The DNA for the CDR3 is TGTGCCAGCAGGGAAGACGGCAGACCCACAGATACGCAGTATTTT.

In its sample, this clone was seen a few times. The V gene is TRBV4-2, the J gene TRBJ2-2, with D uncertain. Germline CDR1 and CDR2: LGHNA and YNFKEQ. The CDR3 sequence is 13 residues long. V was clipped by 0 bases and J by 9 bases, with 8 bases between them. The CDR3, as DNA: TGTGCCAGCAGCCAAGATTCCCGGAGGGAGCTGTTTTTT. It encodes CASSQDSRRELFF.

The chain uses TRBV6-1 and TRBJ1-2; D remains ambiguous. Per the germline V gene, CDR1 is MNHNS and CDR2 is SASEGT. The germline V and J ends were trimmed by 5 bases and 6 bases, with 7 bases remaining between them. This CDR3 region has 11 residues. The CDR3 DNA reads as TGTGCCAGCAGTCCGTGGGATGGCTACACCTTC. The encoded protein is CASSPWDGYTF.

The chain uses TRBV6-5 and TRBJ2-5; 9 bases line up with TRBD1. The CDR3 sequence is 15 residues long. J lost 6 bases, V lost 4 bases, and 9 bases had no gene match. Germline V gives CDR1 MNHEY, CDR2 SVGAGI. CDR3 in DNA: TGTGCCAGCAGTTCAACCGGGACAGGGATAAAGACCCAGTACTTC. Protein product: CASSSTGTGIKTQYF.

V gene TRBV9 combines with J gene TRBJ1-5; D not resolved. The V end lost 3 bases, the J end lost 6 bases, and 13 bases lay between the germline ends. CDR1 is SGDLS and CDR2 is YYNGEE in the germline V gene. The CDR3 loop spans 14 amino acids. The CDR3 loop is CASSAYEGGQPQHF. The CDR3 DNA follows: TGTGCCAGCAGCGCTTACGAGGGTGGTCAGCCCCAGCATTTT.

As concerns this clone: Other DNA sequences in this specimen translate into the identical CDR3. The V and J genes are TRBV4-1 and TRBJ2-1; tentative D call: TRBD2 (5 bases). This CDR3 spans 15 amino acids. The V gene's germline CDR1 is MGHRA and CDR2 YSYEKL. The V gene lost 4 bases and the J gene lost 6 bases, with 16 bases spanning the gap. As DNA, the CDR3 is TGCGCCAGCAGCCCTATACTAGGACGGGGCAATGAGCAGTTCTTC. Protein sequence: CASSPILGRGNEQFF.

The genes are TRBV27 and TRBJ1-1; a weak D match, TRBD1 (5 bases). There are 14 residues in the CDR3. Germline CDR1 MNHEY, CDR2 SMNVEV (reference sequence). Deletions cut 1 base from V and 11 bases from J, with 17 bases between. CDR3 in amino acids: CASSLLGLGEEAFF. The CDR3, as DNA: TGTGCCAGCAGTTTATTAGGGTTAGGGGAAGAGGCTTTCTTT.

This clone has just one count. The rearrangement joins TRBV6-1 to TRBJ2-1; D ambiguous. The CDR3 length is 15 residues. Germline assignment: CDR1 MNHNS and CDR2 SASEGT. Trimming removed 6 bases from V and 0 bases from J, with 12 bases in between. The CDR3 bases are TGTGCCAGCAGCCCGGGCCATAGCTCCTACAATGAGCAGTTCTTC. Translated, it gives CASSPGHSSYNEQFF.

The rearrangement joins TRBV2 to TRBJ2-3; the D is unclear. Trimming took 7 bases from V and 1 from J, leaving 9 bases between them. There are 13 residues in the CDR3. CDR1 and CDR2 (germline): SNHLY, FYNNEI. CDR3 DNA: TGTGCCAGCAAGGGCATAGGCACAGATACGCAGTATTTT. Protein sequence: CASKGIGTDTQYF.

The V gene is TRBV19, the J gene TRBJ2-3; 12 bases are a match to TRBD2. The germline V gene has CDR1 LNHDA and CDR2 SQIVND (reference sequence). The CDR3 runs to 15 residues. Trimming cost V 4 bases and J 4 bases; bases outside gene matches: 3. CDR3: CASSRSSGGADTQYF. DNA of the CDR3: TGTGCCAGTAGTAGGTCTAGCGGGGGGGCAGATACGCAGTATTTT.

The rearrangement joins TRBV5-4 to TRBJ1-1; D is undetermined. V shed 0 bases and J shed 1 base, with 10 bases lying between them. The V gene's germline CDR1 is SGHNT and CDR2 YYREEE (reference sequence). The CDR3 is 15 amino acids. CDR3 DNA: TGTGCCAGCAGCTTGGACCCACAAAAGAACACTGAAGCTTTCTTT. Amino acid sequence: CASSLDPQKNTEAFF.

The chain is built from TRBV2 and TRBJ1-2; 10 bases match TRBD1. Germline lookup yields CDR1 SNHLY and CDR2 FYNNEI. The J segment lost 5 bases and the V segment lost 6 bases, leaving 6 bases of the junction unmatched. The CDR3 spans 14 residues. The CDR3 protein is CASSWTGGRYGYTF. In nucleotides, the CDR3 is TGTGCCAGCAGCTGGACAGGGGGGAGATATGGCTACACCTTC.